This TCR beta chain was sequenced in a study of OX40 agonist ivuxolimab in advanced cancers. Study in general: Treatment of patients was with ivuxolimab, an agonistic anti-OX40 (CD134) antibody.

Study-level findings and limits: Clonal expansion among partial responders at 0.1-3.0 mg/kg ranked near the lowest.

Remarks on this clone: Its antigen is as yet unknown.

Germline CDR1 is LNHNV and CDR2 is YYDKDF (reference sequence). The CDR3 runs 13 residues. V was cut by 5 bases and J by 0 bases, with 7 bases left in between. The protocol was immunoSEQ multiplex PCR, while the TCRdb copy is restricted to in-frame clones and leaves out a portion. The sample contains tens of thousands of clones, around 86% of which appear only once. This specimen consisted of CD4+ or CD8+ T cells sorted from blood, obtained in a trial of the OX40 agonist ivuxolimab. The clonotype originates from an adult with an advanced solid tumor such as melanoma, head and neck, liver or kidney cancer. The chain couples TRBV15 to TRBJ2-5; either TRBD1 or TRBD2 may supply D (5 bases each). This CDR3 is CATSPGHQETQYF. For the CDR3, the DNA is TGTGCCACCAGCCCGGGACACCAAGAGACCCAGTACTTC.